This passage covers 29 T cell receptor beta chains from one sample sequenced in a study of cytomegalovirus exposure and HLA in healthy donors. PCR primers comprised 60 Vbeta and 13 Jbeta primers. The repertoire was sequenced with immunoSEQ multiplex PCR; TCRdb's copy has only in-frame clones and lacks some. The profile shows 180,000 or so clones, 75% of them singletons. Sequencing was done on a sample of PBMCs. These receptor sequences come from a woman between 40 and 55 years old in good health and CMV-seropositive.

This sequence joins TRBV6-5 and TRBJ2-7; D is possibly TRBD2 (6 bases). Trimming stripped 1 base from V and 2 bases from J, with 12 bases between. This CDR3 contains 15 residues. Germline lookup yields CDR1 MNHEY and CDR2 SVGAGI. The CDR3: CASSYLGGITYEQYF. The CDR3 nucleotides are TGTGCCAGCAGTTACTTAGGAGGGATTACCTACGAGCAGTACTTC.

The chain has TRBV7-3 and TRBJ2-7; 10 bases agree with TRBD1. This CDR3 is built from 12 residues. Trimming cost V 4 bases and J 8 bases; bases outside gene matches: 2. Germline V CDR1 and CDR2: SGHTA, FQGTGA. CDR3 sequence: CASSYDRGQQYF. CDR3 coding DNA: TGTGCCAGCAGCTACGACAGGGGGCAGCAGTACTTC.

The chain is built from TRBV18 and TRBJ1-1, with TRBD1 identical over 7 bases. The germline gives CDR1 KGHSH, CDR2 LQKENI. V dropped 3 bases and J dropped 4; count of bases not matched to a gene: 2. This CDR3 is 13 amino acids long. The CDR3, as DNA: TGTGCCAGCTCACCCGACAGGGCCACTGAAGCTTTCTTT. It specifies CASSPDRATEAFF.

The CDR3 loop reads CASSPKAGAWDEQYF. The CDR3 DNA sequence: TGTGCCAGCAGCCCCAAAGCGGGCGCATGGGACGAGCAGTACTTC. V is TRBV5-6 and J is TRBJ2-5; weak D call: TRBD2 (6 bases). The end of the DNA aligns better with TRBJ2-7, so the J call may be wrong. This CDR3 region has 15 residues. Germline V CDR1 and CDR2: SGHDT, YYEEEE.

This clone was seen only a few times. The genes are TRBV28 and TRBJ1-5; 7 nucleotides align to TRBD1. The CDR3 runs to 15 residues. Germline V gives CDR1 MDHEN, CDR2 SYDVKM. Trimming at V came to 1 base and at J to 6 bases, leaving 6 bases not matched to a gene. CDR3 sequence (DNA): TGTGCCAGCAGTTTATCGACAGGGTTGGTTCAGCCCCAGCATTTT. Amino acid sequence: CASSLSTGLVQPQHF.

The chain joins TRBV7-3 to TRBJ2-1, with 8 bases aligning to TRBD2. The CDR3 has 15 residues. Germline trimming cut 2 bases from V and 7 bases from J; bases unmatched to any gene: 7. CDR1 and CDR2 (germline): SGHTA, FQGTGA. Here the CDR3 DNA reads TGTGCCAGCAGCTTAGTGTTAGCGGGAATGAATGAGCAGTTCTTC. Residues: CASSLVLAGMNEQFF.

The gene calls are TRBV18 and TRBJ2-1, with 11 nucleotides matching TRBD2. The CDR3 has 18 amino acids. V shed 4 bases and J 5 bases; nucleotides not matched to a gene: 13. Germline V gene sequence: CDR1 KGHSH, CDR2 LQKENI. CDR3: CASSLTLGTSGKDNEQFF. Written as DNA, the CDR3 is TGTGCCAGCTCACTTACTCTTGGGACTAGCGGCAAAGACAATGAGCAGTTCTTC.

V and J are TRBV28 and TRBJ1-2; 7 nucleotides match TRBD1. The CDR3 consists of 13 residues. Germline V lookup: CDR1 MDHEN, CDR2 SYDVKM. The CDR3 region is CAYLDRVKEGYTF. For the CDR3, the DNA is TGTGCTTATCTAGACAGGGTTAAGGAAGGCTACACCTTC.

The chain has TRBV29-1 and TRBJ2-1; 9 positions match TRBD2. CDR3 length: 13 residues. Germline V gives CDR1 SQVTM, CDR2 ANQGSEA. The CDR3 coding sequence is TGCAGTGTAGCGGGAGTATCCTACAATGAGCAGTTCTTC. Encoded protein: CSVAGVSYNEQFF.

The V and J genes are TRBV28 and TRBJ1-2; D uncertain. Trimming shortened V by 5 bases and J by 8 bases, and 18 bases separated the two germline ends. The CDR3 runs 14 residues. CDR1 and CDR2 from the germline V gene are MDHEN and SYDVKM. The CDR3, as DNA: TGTGCCAGCAGTCGACCAAATCAAGGCGGGGGCTACACCTTC. Translation: CASSRPNQGGGYTF.

The rearrangement joins TRBV19 to TRBJ1-5; a possible D gene is TRBD1 (5 bases). The CDR3 contains 16 residues. Germline CDR1 is LNHDA and CDR2 is SQIVND (reference sequence). Trimming took 1 base from V and 6 from J, leaving 16 bases between them. The CDR3 nucleotides read TGTGCCAGTAGTATAGTCTTAGGGACTGTCGGTCAGCCCCAGCATTTT. It yields the protein CASSIVLGTVGQPQHF.

The CDR3 protein is CATNQLQDLTNEKLFF. The CDR3 DNA follows: TGTGCCACCAACCAACTACAGGACCTAACTAATGAAAAACTGTTTTTT. V and J are TRBV28 and TRBJ1-4, with a tentative D call TRBD1 (5 bases). Germline loops: CDR1 MDHEN, CDR2 SYDVKM. This CDR3 region has 16 residues. The V gene lost 10 bases and the J gene lost 1 base, with 19 bases spanning the gap.

The chain recombines TRBV2 with TRBJ2-5; weak D call: TRBD2 (6 bases). Germline V lookup: CDR1 SNHLY, CDR2 FYNNEI. The CDR3 spans 14 residues. V was trimmed by 3 bases and J by 5 bases, leaving 13 bases between them. This chain's CDR3 is CASSETSLGETQYF. DNA of the CDR3: TGTGCCAGCAGTGAGACTAGTCTAGGGGAGACCCAGTACTTC. The variable domain in full, with the rest retrieved from reference TRBV2 and TRBJ2-5, is EPEVTQTPSHQVTQMGQEVILRCVPISNHLYFYWYRQILGQKVEFLVSFYNNEISEKSEIFDDQFSVERPDGSNFTLKIRSTKLEDSAMYFCASSETSLGETQYFGPGTRLLVL.

The chain recombines TRBV9 with TRBJ2-5, with D uncertain. The CDR3 is 12 amino acids. The germline V and J ends were trimmed by 3 bases and 4 bases, with 7 bases remaining between them. CDR1 and CDR2 (germline): SGDLS, YYNGEE. The CDR3 protein is CASSGPRETQYF. CDR3 in DNA: TGTGCCAGCAGCGGACCTAGAGAGACCCAGTACTTC.

The J gene is TRBJ2-5, the V gene TRBV27; 11 bases agree with TRBD2. With V trimmed by 4 bases and J by 4 bases, 5 bases remained unmatched. Germline V gene data show CDR1 as MNHEY and CDR2 as SMNVEV (reference sequence). There are 15 residues in the CDR3. CDR3 region: CASSSLGLAGETQYF. CDR3 nucleotide sequence: TGTGCCAGCAGTTCCCTCGGACTAGCGGGAGAGACCCAGTACTTC.

The chain is built from TRBV6-5 and TRBJ1-5, with D possibly TRBD1 on 6 matching bases. The V gene's germline CDR1 is MNHEY and CDR2 SVGAGI. This CDR3 spans 15 amino acids. The V end lost 11 bases, the J end lost 2 bases, and 19 bases lay between the germline ends. The DNA of the CDR3 is TGTGCCGTTATTGGGGGCAGGGATGGCAATCAGCCCCAGCATTTT. Its protein is CAVIGGRDGNQPQHF.

The gene calls are TRBV11-3 and TRBJ2-1; 7 bases fit TRBD2. Germline CDR1 reads SGHNT; CDR2 reads YENEEA. J lost 0 bases, V lost 5 bases, and 7 bases had no gene match. The CDR3 spans 16 residues. In DNA form, the CDR3 reads TGTGCCAGCAGCCCGGGAGGCAGGAGCTCCTACAATGAGCAGTTCTTC. Its protein is CASSPGGRSSYNEQFF.

The J gene is TRBJ2-5, the V gene TRBV5-1; D perhaps matches TRBD1 (7 bases). CDR3 size: 15 residues. Germline CDR1 and CDR2: SGHRS and YFSETQ. V lost 6 bases to trimming and J lost 3 bases, with 18 bases between them. CDR3 loop: CASTLIPRGEETQYF. In DNA, the CDR3 is TGCGCCAGCACCCTTATTCCCAGGGGGGAAGAGACCCAGTACTTC.

The CDR3 DNA follows: TGTGCCAGCAGCTTACAGGGGGCTAATCAGCCCCAGCATTTT. This codes for CASSLQGANQPQHF. The chain recombines TRBV7-2 with TRBJ1-5; the match to TRBD1 covers 8 bases. With 2 bases clipped from V and 4 bases from J, the junction kept 1 base outside the gene matches. The germline CDR1 and CDR2 sequences are SGHTA and FQGNSA. The CDR3 is 14 amino acids.

The chain carries TRBV7-6 and TRBJ1-2; D ambiguous. Germline CDR1 is SGHVS and CDR2 is FNYEAQ. This CDR3 is 13 amino acids long. V was pared by 0 bases and J by 4 bases, with 6 bases between. The CDR3: CASSLAESYGYTF. CDR3 sequence (DNA): TGTGCCAGCAGCTTAGCTGAGAGCTATGGCTACACCTTC. The variable domain in full, with the rest retrieved from reference TRBV7-6 and TRBJ1-2, is GAGVSQSPRYKVTKRGQDVALRCDPISGHVSLYWYRQALGQGPEFLTYFNYEAQQDKSGLPNDRFSAERPEGSISTLTIQRTEQRDSAMYRCASSLAESYGYTFGSGTRLTVV.

The chain links TRBV6-6 to TRBJ1-1, with 8 bases fitting TRBD1. The trim removed 0 bases at V and 8 bases at J, leaving 5 bases unmatched. The CDR3 is 14 residues long. The germline gives CDR1 MNHNY, CDR2 SVGAGI (reference sequence). The CDR3 sequence: CASSYSLTGEEAFF. The CDR3 DNA is TGTGCCAGCAGTTACTCCTTGACAGGGGAGGAAGCTTTCTTT.

This clone was detected a few times. The gene calls are TRBV5-4 and TRBJ2-1; D gene ambiguous. This CDR3 is built from 13 residues. The V and J ends lost 3 bases and 5 bases respectively, with 9 bases between them. CDR1 is SGHNT, CDR2 YYREEE, per germline (reference sequence). This chain's CDR3 is CASSWASDNEQFF. CDR3 DNA: TGTGCCAGCAGCTGGGCCTCGGACAATGAGCAGTTCTTC.

This clone was seen only a few times. This sequence joins TRBV18 and TRBJ2-7; TRBD1 matches 8 bases. CDR1 is KGHSH, CDR2 LQKENI, per germline. Unmatched junction bases numbered 7, after V lost 6 bases and J lost 3 bases. The CDR3 sequence is 14 residues long. CDR3 sequence (DNA): TGTGCCAGCTCGGTTACAGGGGGGATCTACGAGCAGTACTTC. The encoded protein is CASSVTGGIYEQYF.

This chain joins TRBV6-5 and TRBJ2-3; 7 positions match TRBD2. The V segment lost 6 bases and the J segment 7 bases; nucleotides outside the gene matches: 13. The CDR3 covers 15 residues. Looked up from germline, CDR1 is MNHEY and CDR2 is SVGAGI. This CDR3 reads CASRGSGLVPHTQYF. In DNA form, the CDR3 reads TGTGCCAGCAGGGGCAGCGGACTAGTGCCGCATACGCAGTATTTT.

The J gene is TRBJ2-7, the V gene TRBV28; D is possibly TRBD2 (6 bases). The germline V and J ends were trimmed by 2 bases and 3 bases, with 14 bases remaining between them. CDR1 and CDR2 (germline): MDHEN, SYDVKM. This CDR3 region has 15 residues. CDR3 nucleotides: TGTGCCAGCAGTTTACCCCAGCGGGCCCTCTACGAGCAGTACTTC. Translated: CASSLPQRALYEQYF.

This sequence joins TRBV5-8 and TRBJ2-7; 8 nucleotides agree with TRBD2. V was clipped by 2 bases and J by 0 bases; unmatched bases: 4. CDR3 size: 15 residues. Germline V CDR1 and CDR2: SGHTS, YDEGEE. The DNA of the CDR3 is TGTGCCAGCAGCTTAATTAGCGGGAACTCCTACGAGCAGTACTTC. Protein product: CASSLISGNSYEQYF.

The gene calls are TRBV28 and TRBJ2-1, with D maybe TRBD2 (6 bases). The V gene's germline CDR1 is MDHEN and CDR2 SYDVKM. The ends were cut back, 1 base at V and 7 bases at J, with 11 bases in the middle. The length of the CDR3 is 14 residues. CDR3 nucleotides: TGTGCCAGCAGTTTATACGGGAGAGGTAATGAGCAGTTCTTC. Translating gives CASSLYGRGNEQFF.

The chain's CDR3 is CSVGEGRNQPQHF. CDR3 in DNA: TGCAGCGTTGGGGAAGGGAGGAATCAGCCCCAGCATTTT. V gene TRBV29-1 combines with J gene TRBJ1-5; no clear D gene. Per germline, CDR1 SQVTM and CDR2 ANQGSEA. Trimming took 4 bases from V and 4 from J, leaving 11 bases between them. CDR3 length: 13 residues.

The chain recombines TRBV28 with TRBJ1-5; 7 bases are shared with TRBD1. V trimming: 3 bases; J trimming: 0 bases; junction bases outside the gene matches: 8. CDR1 is MDHEN, CDR2 SYDVKM, per germline. This CDR3 is 17 amino acids long. For the CDR3, the DNA is TGTGCCAGCAGTTTTGGGCAGGGGGTCTATAGCAATCAGCCCCAGCATTTT. This translates into CASSFGQGVYSNQPQHF.